This T cell receptor beta chain was captured by sequencing in a study of cytomegalovirus exposure and HLA in healthy donors. The primer mix had 60 Vbeta and 13 Jbeta primers. Libraries were prepared by immunoSEQ multiplex PCR; TCRdb keeps only in-frame clonotypes and omits some of them. The profile shows over 150,000 clones, 75% to 85% of them singletons. General study points: Analysis performed later found 15,000 or so TCR beta sequences associated with HLA alleles at 0.05 false discovery rate.

A note on this clone: The target antigen is unknown.

Sequenced sample: PBMCs. This TCR was recovered from a boy between 10 and 17 years old in good health and CMV-seronegative.

CDR3 bases: TGTGCCAGCAGCCTTTCGACAGGGGTTGCAGATACGCAGTATTTT. Its protein product is CASSLSTGVADTQYF. The chain recombines TRBV4-2 with TRBJ2-3, with 8 bases identical to TRBD1. The V segment lost 4 bases and the J segment 4 bases; nucleotides outside the gene matches: 7. CDR3 size: 15 residues. The V gene's germline CDR1 is LGHNA and CDR2 YNFKEQ.